The clone carrying this T cell receptor beta chain has only a few counts. What it recognizes is unknown. Researchers prepared the TCRbeta library using unique molecular identifiers, the study reports. TCRdb recomputed calls from the PCR reads with MiXCR, one row per CDR3 protein. Of a few hundred thousand distinct CDR3 sequences detected, around 25% appear once; the ten largest clones hold roughly 9.8%. CDR1 is ENHRY and CDR2 is SYGVKD in the germline V gene. With 7 bases removed from V and 0 bases from J, the gap between germline ends came to 12 bases. There are 14 residues in the CDR3. The data originate from a study of T-cell reconstitution after alpha-beta-depleted transplantation in children. Study findings and constraints: The main origin of T-cell counts and diversity one year after transplant was newly produced T cells. Several hundred graft clones that had expanded were reportedly the source of alpha-beta T cells about two months after transplant.

This chain links TRBV10-3 with TRBJ1-2; D is ambiguous. This specimen was PBMCs, mostly from graft donor cells, taken 180 days after TCRalphabeta/CD19-depleted stem cell transplant. This sequence was found in a male patient younger than 18 who had a stem cell transplant for acute lymphoblastic leukemia, so the T cells may come from the graft donor. The CDR3 reads CAINIGPSNYGYTF. Written as DNA, the CDR3 is TGTGCCATCAACATCGGCCCTTCTAACTATGGCTACACCTTC.